The clone carrying this TCR beta chain has ten or more counts. These data originate in a study of regulatory T cells in long-lasting Graves disease. Time point denoted: newly diagnosed GD, antithyroid drugs for less than 3 months. Researchers made the TCR library from RNA that was extracted from PBMCs. According to the study, TCR beta libraries were built with iRepertoire HTBI primers and CDR3-region Arm-PCR. One entry per CDR3 protein results from TCRdb running MiXCR on the multiplex PCR reads. The repertoire includes hundreds of thousands of distinct CDR3 sequences, more than 10% of them detected once, and roughly 8.9% sits in the top ten. The same sample was also used in a study of T cells in Graves' hyperthyroidism and ophthalmopathy. Per that paper: It was considered stable Graves' hyperthyroidism when ophthalmopathy did not progress within 18 months.

Material: peripheral blood mononuclear cells (PBMCs), obtained at new diagnosis, from a patient treated with antithyroid drugs. The clonotype was recovered from a woman in her 30s with Graves disease.

The CDR3 nucleotides read TGTGCCAGCAGTGAGACAGGCACCAACAATGAGCAGTTCTTC. Translated: CASSETGTNNEQFF. This rearrangement joins TRBV6-1 to TRBJ2-1; weak D call: TRBD1 (6 bases). Germline V gene lookup returns CDR1 MNHNS and CDR2 SASEGT. Trimming cost V 3 bases and J 5 bases, with 11 bases left between them. The CDR3 consists of 14 residues.